A single sample gave rise to the 27 T cell receptor beta chains below, sequenced in a study of PD-1 blockade in classical Hodgkin lymphoma. Clones were read by immunoSEQ multiplex PCR, and TCRdb kept only the in-frame ones, dropping some. The sample lists more than 40,000 clones; 80% were seen once. Indicated time point: cycle 4 day 1 (C4D1), after 6 weeks of nivolumab. Patients all relapsed after autologous stem cell transplantation, and there was variation in brentuximab vedotin exposure. The sample was peripheral blood mononuclear cells (PBMCs), taken before the fourth cycle of nivolumab. The receptor set was obtained from a human donor with classical Hodgkin lymphoma.

CDR3 protein: CASSGTSNIQYF. For the CDR3, the DNA is TGTGCCAGCTCCGGGACTAGCAACATTCAGTACTTC. The chain employs TRBV6-5 and TRBJ2-4; TRBD2 aligns across 9 bases. The CDR3 consists of 12 residues. J lost 7 bases, V lost 8 bases, and 3 bases had no gene match. The germline gives CDR1 MNHEY, CDR2 SVGAGI.

The chain carries TRBV7-2 and TRBJ2-3; the D gene could be TRBD1 or TRBD2 (5 bases each). Trimming took off 1 base at V and 1 base at J, with 15 bases between the two ends. CDR1 and CDR2 (germline): SGHTA, FQGNSA. The CDR3 extends over 17 amino acids. CDR3 sequence (DNA): TGTGCCAGCAGCTTAGAGGGAGCAGGGTCGGGCACAGATACGCAGTATTTT. Protein: CASSLEGAGSGTDTQYF.

This clone was seen a handful of times. The chain couples TRBV11-2 to TRBJ1-2, with 8 bases identical to TRBD1. There are 14 residues in the CDR3. Losses at the gene ends were 5 bases for V and 2 bases for J; bases not matched to a gene: 4. CDR1 and CDR2 from the germline V gene are SGHAT and FQNNGV. In nucleotides, the CDR3 is TGTGCCAGCAGCCAGGACAGGGTGAACTATGGCTACACCTTC. Amino acid sequence: CASSQDRVNYGYTF.

This chain connects TRBV19 to TRBJ1-5; D call uncertain. This CDR3 region has 14 residues. Per the germline V gene, CDR1 is LNHDA and CDR2 is SQIVND (reference sequence). V gave up 5 bases and J gave up 0 bases, with 8 bases separating them. The CDR3 DNA reads TGTGCCAGTAGTTCCCTGTCTAGCAATCAGCCCCAGCATTTT. Translated, it gives CASSSLSSNQPQHF.

J is TRBJ2-7 and V is TRBV4-1; D is undetermined. Trimming took off 4 bases at V and 3 bases at J, with 16 bases between the two ends. Germline V gene lookup returns CDR1 MGHRA and CDR2 YSYEKL. The CDR3 loop spans 15 amino acids. The CDR3 spells CASSLFDTVNYEQYF. CDR3 bases: TGCGCCAGCAGCCTCTTCGACACCGTAAACTACGAGCAGTACTTC.

The gene calls are TRBV5-1 and TRBJ1-2; D gene unclear. V was shortened by 2 bases and J by 2 bases, with 10 bases between the two germline ends. The germline CDR1 and CDR2 sequences are SGHRS and YFSETQ. The CDR3 has 14 residues. CDR3 coding DNA: TGCGCCAGCAGCTTACAGACGGGAAACTATGGCTACACCTTC. Protein sequence: CASSLQTGNYGYTF.

J is TRBJ2-1 and V is TRBV15; the D gene is possibly TRBD2 (5 bases). In germline, CDR1 is LNHNV, CDR2 YYDKDF (reference sequence). Deletions cut 6 bases from V and 0 bases from J, with 6 bases between. The CDR3 loop spans 13 amino acids. CDR3 coding DNA: TGTGCCACCAGAGGAGGCTCCTACAATGAGCAGTTCTTC. Its protein is CATRGGSYNEQFF. Full variable domain (rest looked up from reference TRBV15 and TRBJ2-1): DAMVIQNPRYQVTQFGKPVTLSCSQTLNHNVMYWYQQKSSQAPKLLFHYYDKDFNNEADTPDNFQSRRPNTSFCFLDIRSPGLGDTAMYLCATRGGSYNEQFFGPGTRLTVL.

This rearrangement joins TRBV6-1 to TRBJ2-3; D unclear. CDR3 length equals 13 residues. Germline V gives CDR1 MNHNS, CDR2 SASEGT. CDR3: CAPRDSSTDTQYF. The CDR3 DNA reads TGTGCACCGAGAGACTCTAGCACAGATACGCAGTATTTT.

This rearrangement joins TRBV7-3 to TRBJ2-2, with a possible D match to TRBD1 (6 bases). V gave up 8 bases and J gave up 7 bases, with 14 bases separating them. The CDR3 length is 13 residues. Germline lookup yields CDR1 SGHTA and CDR2 FQGTGA. This chain's CDR3 is CASSPGAFGELFF. CDR3 coding DNA: TGTGCCAGCTCCCCAGGGGCATTCGGGGAGCTGTTTTTT. Together with reference TRBV7-3 and TRBJ2-2, the CDR3 gives the full variable domain: GAGVSQTPSNKVTEKGKYVELRCDPISGHTALYWYRQSLGQGPEFLIYFQGTGAADDSGLPNDRFFAVRPEGSVSTLKIQRTERGDSAVYLCASSPGAFGELFFGEGSRLTVL.

The CDR3 nucleotides are TGTGCCAGCAGTGAATTCAGCCCGGCACCTGGGCATGGCTACACCTTC. It encodes CASSEFSPAPGHGYTF. The J gene is TRBJ1-2, the V gene TRBV25-1, with D unclear. The length of the CDR3 is 16 residues. Germline V gene data show CDR1 as MGHDK and CDR2 as SYGVNS. V was trimmed by 1 base and J by 6 bases, leaving 18 bases between them.

V is TRBV9 and J is TRBJ2-1; D call uncertain. The CDR3 runs to 12 residues. V was trimmed by 5 bases and J by 7 bases, leaving 10 bases between them. CDR1 is SGDLS and CDR2 is YYNGEE in the germline V gene. The chain's CDR3 is CASSRDLNEQFF. CDR3 nucleotides: TGTGCCAGCAGTCGTGACTTGAATGAGCAGTTCTTC.

The chain is built from TRBV11-3 and TRBJ2-1; D gene uncertain. Per the germline V gene, CDR1 is SGHNT and CDR2 is YENEEA. V lost 4 bases to trimming and J lost 5 bases, with 9 bases between them. The CDR3 spans 13 residues. CDR3 nucleotides: TGTGCCAGCAGCTCCTCTTCAGACAATGAGCAGTTCTTC. Translating gives CASSSSSDNEQFF.

This clone was seen a single time. This rearrangement joins TRBV28 to TRBJ2-1; 7 bases line up with TRBD2. V gave up 5 bases and J gave up 8 bases; unmatched junction bases: 12. The CDR3 covers 15 residues. The germline CDR1 and CDR2 sequences are MDHEN and SYDVKM. CDR3 in amino acids: CASSRSAGEVDEQFF. The CDR3 DNA reads as TGTGCCAGCAGTAGGTCGGCGGGAGAAGTCGATGAGCAGTTCTTC. The full variable domain, with the rest looked up from reference TRBV28 and TRBJ2-1, is DVKVTQSSRYLVKRTGEKVFLECVQDMDHENMFWYRQDPGLGLRLIYFSYDVKMKEKGDIPEGYSVSREKKERFSLILESASTNQTSMYLCASSRSAGEVDEQFFGPGTRLTVL.

The V and J genes are TRBV27 and TRBJ2-3, with D uncertain. Germline V gene lookup returns CDR1 MNHEY and CDR2 SMNVEV (reference sequence). The CDR3 is 15 amino acids. The V gene lost 5 bases and the J gene lost 0 bases, with 12 bases spanning the gap. In DNA, the CDR3 is TGTGCCAGCAGTGAGGTGGCGTTGAGCACAGATACGCAGTATTTT. Amino acid sequence: CASSEVALSTDTQYF.

The chain combines TRBV19 with TRBJ1-1; a weak D match, TRBD1 (5 bases). The CDR3 consists of 15 residues. Trimming stripped 1 base from V and 5 bases from J, with 14 bases between. Germline V lookup: CDR1 LNHDA, CDR2 SQIVND (reference sequence). Written as DNA, the CDR3 is TGTGCCAGTAGTATAGTCGGGGTAGGGGAGACTGAAGCTTTCTTT. It specifies CASSIVGVGETEAFF.

This clone was counted only a few times. The chain links TRBV5-1 to TRBJ1-2, with 8 bases aligning to TRBD1. With V trimmed by 0 bases and J by 4 bases, 5 bases remained unmatched. Looked up from germline, CDR1 is SGHRS and CDR2 is YFSETQ. The CDR3 extends over 15 amino acids. CDR3 amino acids: CASSLGTGITYGYTF. The DNA for the CDR3 is TGCGCCAGCAGCTTGGGGACAGGGATTACCTATGGCTACACCTTC.

The V gene is TRBV6-5, the J gene TRBJ2-7, with D tentatively TRBD1 (6 bases). This CDR3 contains 12 residues. Per germline, CDR1 MNHEY and CDR2 SVGAGI. V was clipped by 8 bases and J by 3 bases, with 11 bases between them. CDR3 sequence reads: CASVDRNYEQYF. For the CDR3, the DNA is TGTGCCAGCGTGGACAGAAACTACGAGCAGTACTTC.

Comment on this clone: Lacking the conserved final phenylalanine or tryptophan, this CDR3 likely reflects a read error. The rearrangement uses TRBV5-4 and TRBJ1-1; TRBD1 might be the D (5 bases). This CDR3 comprises 13 residues. The V gene's germline CDR1 is SGHNT and CDR2 YYREEE (reference sequence). With 0 bases removed from V and 5 bases from J, the gap between germline ends came to 8 bases. CDR3 sequence reads: CASSLDRLTEAFL. CDR3 nucleotide sequence: TGTGCCAGCAGCTTGGACAGGTTGACTGAAGCTTTCCTT.

This clone has a handful of counts. This rearrangement joins TRBV6-5 to TRBJ1-2; possible D gene TRBD1, 6 bases. Germline V gene lookup returns CDR1 MNHEY and CDR2 SVGAGI. V dropped 6 bases and J dropped 1 base, with 9 bases sitting between them. The CDR3 sequence is 13 residues long. The CDR3 DNA follows: TGTGCCAGCAGAGTACAGGGTAACTATGGCTACACCTTC. Translation gives CASRVQGNYGYTF.

This clone was counted a single time. The genes are TRBV2 and TRBJ2-2; weak D call: TRBD2 (6 bases). From germline, CDR1 is SNHLY and CDR2 FYNNEI. This CDR3 spans 16 amino acids. Trimming shortened V by 6 bases and J by 2 bases, and 16 bases separated the two germline ends. CDR3 sequence (DNA): TGTGCCAGCAGGGATGGGGGAGGACAAAACACCGGGGAGCTGTTTTTT. Its protein is CASRDGGGQNTGELFF.

Concerning this clone: The junction differs from germline at one of its ends, possibly a read error. The chain joins TRBV7-7 to TRBJ2-3; 8 nucleotides line up with TRBD2. CDR3 length equals 18 residues. Germline CDR1 and CDR2: SSHAT and FNYEAQ (reference sequence). The CDR3 spells CASSLGASGLAGGDTQYF. CDR3 coding DNA: TGTGCTAGCAGCTTAGGAGCCTCTGGGCTAGCGGGTGGAGATACGCAGTATTTT.

The rearrangement joins TRBV7-9 to TRBJ2-7; D is perhaps TRBD1 (5 bases). This CDR3 is 13 amino acids long. In germline, CDR1 is SEHNR, CDR2 FQNEAQ (reference sequence). Trimming cost V 3 bases and J 7 bases, with 13 bases left between them. The CDR3 region is CASSFKGLGEQYF. The CDR3 DNA reads TGTGCCAGCAGCTTTAAGGGGCTGGGTGAGCAGTACTTC.

This chain joins TRBV6-6 and TRBJ1-2; TRBD1 might be the D (5 bases). V was pared by 6 bases and J by 8 bases, with 10 bases between. The CDR3 spans 11 residues. Per the germline V gene, CDR1 is MNHNY and CDR2 is SVGAGI (reference sequence). CDR3 loop: CASREGDGYTF. The CDR3 DNA is TGTGCCAGCAGGGAAGGGGACGGCTACACCTTC.

The gene calls are TRBV30 and TRBJ2-5; 8 positions agree with TRBD1. In germline, CDR1 is GTSNPN, CDR2 SVGIG (reference sequence). V lost 1 base, J lost 5 bases, and 9 bases stayed unmatched. There are 15 residues in the CDR3. The CDR3 protein is CAWSAQQGAQETQYF. In DNA, the CDR3 is TGTGCCTGGAGTGCCCAGCAGGGGGCCCAGGAGACCCAGTACTTC.

This clone appeared once. The chain links TRBV20-1 to TRBJ1-1; no definite D call. There are 11 residues in the CDR3. Germline CDR1 and CDR2: DFQATT and SNEGSKA (reference sequence). V was cut by 2 bases and J by 4 bases, with 5 bases left in between. The CDR3 sequence: CSARFVTEAFF. The DNA of the CDR3 is TGCAGTGCTAGATTTGTCACTGAAGCTTTCTTT.

This chain uses TRBV30 with TRBJ2-4, with D perhaps matching TRBD1 (6 bases). There are 12 residues in the CDR3. V was clipped by 1 base and J by 12 bases, with 13 bases between them. The germline V gene encodes CDR1 GTSNPN and CDR2 SVGIG (reference sequence). The CDR3 DNA follows: TGTGCCTGGAGTGACCCTCAGGGGCGTCAGTACTTC. Translating gives CAWSDPQGRQYF.

The rearrangement joins TRBV7-9 to TRBJ1-1; D uncertain. The length of the CDR3 is 15 residues. The germline V gene encodes CDR1 SEHNR and CDR2 FQNEAQ (reference sequence). V was shortened by 5 bases and J by 1 base, with 14 bases between the two germline ends. CDR3 residues: CASSPPSTTNTEAFF. The DNA for the CDR3 is TGTGCCAGCAGCCCCCCATCGACAACGAACACTGAAGCTTTCTTT.